This T cell receptor (beta chain) was captured by sequencing in a study of response to subunit inactivated influenza vaccine. TCRdb ran MiXCR on the RT-PCR reads and lists one entry per CDR3 protein. The sample records about 170,000 distinct CDR3 sequences, approximately 12% being singletons. This CDR3 comprises 15 residues. Germline V CDR1 and CDR2: SEHNR, FQNEAQ (reference sequence). Trimming shortened V by 4 bases and J by 0 bases, and 11 bases separated the two germline ends. This clonotype was picked up a small number of times. These data were likewise used in another study, on T cells expressing NK-cell markers. According to that study: UMI-tagged 5'RACE template switching yielded the TCR beta cDNA. In several experiments, sorting was restricted to alpha-beta TCR T cells by an anti-gamma-delta TCR antibody.

The TCR originated in a man in his fifties or sixties who received an inactivated influenza vaccine. The material was CD8+ T cells sorted from PBMCs, obtained about 13 days after vaccination. The chain uses TRBV7-9 and TRBJ2-3; D tentatively reads TRBD1 or TRBD2 (5 bases each). CDR3 loop: CASSSLRDSTDTQYF. The CDR3 DNA reads as TGTGCCAGCAGCTCACTCAGGGACAGCACAGATACGCAGTATTTT.